One T cell receptor beta chain is described in this entry. Its antigen is not known. This entry belongs to a study of OX40 agonist ivuxolimab in advanced cancers. In the study overall: Hepatocellular carcinoma, melanoma, renal cell or head and neck cancer affected the dose-escalation patients. It was permissible to have had prior anti-PD-1, anti-PD-L1 or anti-CTLA-4 therapy, and over 35% had some. Three patients, one with hepatocellular carcinoma and two with cutaneous melanoma, achieved partial responses. Study-wide findings and caveats: Relative to CD4+ cells, CD8+ T cells on average had more expanded clones.

TCRdb's table, derived via immunoSEQ multiplex PCR, lists solely in-frame clones and lacks some. Among around 65,000 clones listed, approximately 91% were seen once. This CDR3 has 15 amino acids. Germline assignment: CDR1 LGHNA and CDR2 YSLEER. V was shortened by 4 bases and J by 4 bases, with 16 bases between the two germline ends. The TCR was taken from an adult with an advanced solid tumor such as melanoma, head and neck, liver or kidney cancer. The J gene is TRBJ1-1, the V gene TRBV4-3; perhaps TRBD1 as D (6 bases). This specimen consisted of CD4+ or CD8+ T cells sorted from blood, obtained in a trial of the OX40 agonist ivuxolimab. The CDR3 protein is CASSPSEGVTTEAFF. CDR3 bases: TGCGCCAGCAGCCCGTCCGAGGGGGTAACCACTGAAGCTTTCTTT.